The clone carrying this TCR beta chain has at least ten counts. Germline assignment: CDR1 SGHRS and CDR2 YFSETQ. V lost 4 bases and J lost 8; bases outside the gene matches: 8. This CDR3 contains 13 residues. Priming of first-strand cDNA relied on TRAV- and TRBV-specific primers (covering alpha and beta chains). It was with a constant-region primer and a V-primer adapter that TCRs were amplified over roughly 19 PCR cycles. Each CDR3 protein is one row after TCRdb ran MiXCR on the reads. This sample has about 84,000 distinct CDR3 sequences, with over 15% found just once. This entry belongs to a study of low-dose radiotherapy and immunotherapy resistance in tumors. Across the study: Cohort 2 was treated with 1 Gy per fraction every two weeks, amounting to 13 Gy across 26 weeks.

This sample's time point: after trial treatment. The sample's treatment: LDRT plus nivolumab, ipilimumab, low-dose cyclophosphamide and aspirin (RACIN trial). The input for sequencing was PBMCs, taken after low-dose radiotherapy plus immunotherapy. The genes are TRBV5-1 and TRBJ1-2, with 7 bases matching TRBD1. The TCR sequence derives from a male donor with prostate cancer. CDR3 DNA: TGCGCCAGCAGCCCGGAGGGGGCGCACGGCTACACCTTC. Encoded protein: CASSPEGAHGYTF.